One T cell receptor beta chain is described in this entry. What this receptor recognizes is not known. Per-base qualities were not stored, and no clone one base away is much larger. This sample is drawn from a study of T cell clonotyping in hematopoietic cell transplantation (dated by TCRdb to the early 2020s). Regarding the study in general: The study collected some 150 blood samples from 35 consecutive transplant recipients and their related donors. Patient recruitment ran from 2015 to early 2017, and follow-up continued until late 2020 or death.

Blood samples for TCR beta sequencing were given by related transplant donors. Nuclei Lysis Solution was used to extract genomic DNA from fresh or cryopreserved unfractionated peripheral blood mononuclear cells. General study outcomes and caveats: Sample size was limited, and cells were not sorted, so CD4 and CD8 repertoire contributions could not be separated. Only a small fraction of recipient repertoires overlapped donor repertoires, with over 97% appearing de novo at the given depth. Recipient TCR diversity fell after transplant, with pathologically expanded clonotypes rising progressively from day 30 to day 180. Donor and pretransplant recipient Inverse Simpson Index values predicted broader posttransplant TCR repertoire diversity.

The immunoSEQ assay, a bias-controlled multiplex PCR with V- and J-specific primers, was used to amplify TCR beta CDR3 regions from genomic DNA. A proprietary barcode and Illumina adapter sequences were added to the CDR3 amplicons in a second PCR step. CDR3 libraries were sequenced on an Illumina MiSeq instrument. The original pipeline was this. Export and quality control were performed with immunoSEQ Analyzer 3.0, and downstream analyses were performed with R Bioconductor and Immunarch. Repertoire metrics were calculated using only productive rearrangements within the normalized downsampled data set. Clonotypes larger than 5 templates in the normalized cohort were defined as pathologically expanded. The Inverse Simpson Index served as the measure of repertoire diversity. To capture all clonotypes, CMV-specificity analyses were performed on the non-normalized data set. TCRdb took this table from immuneACCESS and kept in-frame rearrangements with V and J called. Such tables lack part of the clones; where checked against another copy, unresolved V genes explain under half of the gap, and the rest is unexplained. For V, J and clone size, that table is used; D and trimming come from the DNA. The sample contains roughly 37,000 clones, around 90% of them found a single time. The top ten clonotypes cover under 2.5% of the sample.

V and J are truncated by 0 bases and 10 bases respectively, leaving an intervening sequence of 13 bases. Measured from the cysteine to the phenylalanine, the CDR3 is 13 residues long. The entry retains the CDR3 DNA only, 39 bases that are in frame from base 1. The germline V gene provides CDR1 SGHRS and CDR2 YFSETQ. The V and J genes are TRBV5-1 and TRBJ1-1, with an unclear D gene assignment. The TCR was taken from a middle-aged woman in good health. Some clones in this sample may be carry-over from other donors' samples. The sample taken for sequencing was peripheral blood mononuclear cells. The CDR3 protein: CASSLGSREGAFF. The base sequence is TGCGCCAGCAGCTTGGGTTCTAGGGAAGGAGCTTTCTTT.